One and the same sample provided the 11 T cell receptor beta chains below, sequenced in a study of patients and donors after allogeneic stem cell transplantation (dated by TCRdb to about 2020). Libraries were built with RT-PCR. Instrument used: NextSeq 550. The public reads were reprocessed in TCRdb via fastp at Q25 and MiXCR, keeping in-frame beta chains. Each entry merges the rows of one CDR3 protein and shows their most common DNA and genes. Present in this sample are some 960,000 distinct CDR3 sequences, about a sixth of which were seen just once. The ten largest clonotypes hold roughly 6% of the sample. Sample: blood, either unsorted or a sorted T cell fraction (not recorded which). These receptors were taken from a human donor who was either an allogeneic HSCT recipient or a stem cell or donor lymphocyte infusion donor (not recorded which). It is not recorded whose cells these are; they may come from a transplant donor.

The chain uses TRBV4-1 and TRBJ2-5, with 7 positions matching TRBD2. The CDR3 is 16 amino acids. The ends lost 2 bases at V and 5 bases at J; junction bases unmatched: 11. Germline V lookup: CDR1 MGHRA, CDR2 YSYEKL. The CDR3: CASSQYYSGLGETQYF. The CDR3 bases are TGCGCCAGCAGCCAATACTATAGCGGGCTGGGGGAGACCCAGTACTTC.

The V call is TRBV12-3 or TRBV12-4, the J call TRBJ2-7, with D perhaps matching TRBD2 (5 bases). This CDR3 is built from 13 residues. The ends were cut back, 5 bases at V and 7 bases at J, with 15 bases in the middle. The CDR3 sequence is CASSDYTPGEQYF. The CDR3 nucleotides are TGTGCCAGCAGTGACTATACCCCTGGGGAGCAGTACTTC.

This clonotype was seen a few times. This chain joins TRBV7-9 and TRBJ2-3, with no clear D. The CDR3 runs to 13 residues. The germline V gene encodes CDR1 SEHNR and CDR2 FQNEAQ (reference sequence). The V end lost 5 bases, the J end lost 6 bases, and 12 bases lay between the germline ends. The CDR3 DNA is TGTGCCAGCAGCCCCGATGTCTCCGATACGCAGTATTTT. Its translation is CASSPDVSDTQYF.

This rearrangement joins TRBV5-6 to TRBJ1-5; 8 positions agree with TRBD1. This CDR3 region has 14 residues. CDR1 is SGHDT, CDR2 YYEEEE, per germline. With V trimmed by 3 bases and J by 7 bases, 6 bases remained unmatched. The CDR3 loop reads CASSSDRGWQPQHF. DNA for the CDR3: TGTGCCAGCAGCTCCGACAGGGGTTGGCAGCCCCAGCATTTT.

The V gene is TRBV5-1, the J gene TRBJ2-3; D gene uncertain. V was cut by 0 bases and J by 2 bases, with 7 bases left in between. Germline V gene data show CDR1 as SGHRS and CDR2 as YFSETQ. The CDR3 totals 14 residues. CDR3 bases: TGCGCCAGCAGCTTGGTACAGATCACAGATACGCAGTATTTT. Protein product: CASSLVQITDTQYF.

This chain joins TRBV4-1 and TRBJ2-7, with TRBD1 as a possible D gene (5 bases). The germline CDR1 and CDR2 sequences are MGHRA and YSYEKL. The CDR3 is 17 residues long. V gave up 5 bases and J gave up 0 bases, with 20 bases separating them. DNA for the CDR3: TGCGCCAGCAGCGAACGAGTCGACAGTCAGAGCTCCTACGAGCAGTACTTC. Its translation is CASSERVDSQSSYEQYF.

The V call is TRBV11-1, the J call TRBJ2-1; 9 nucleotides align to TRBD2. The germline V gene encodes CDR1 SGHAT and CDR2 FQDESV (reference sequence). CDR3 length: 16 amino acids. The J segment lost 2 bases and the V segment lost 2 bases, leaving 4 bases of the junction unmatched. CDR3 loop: CASSLRGTSTYNEQFF. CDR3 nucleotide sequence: TGTGCCAGCAGCTTACGGGGGACTAGCACCTACAATGAGCAGTTCTTC.

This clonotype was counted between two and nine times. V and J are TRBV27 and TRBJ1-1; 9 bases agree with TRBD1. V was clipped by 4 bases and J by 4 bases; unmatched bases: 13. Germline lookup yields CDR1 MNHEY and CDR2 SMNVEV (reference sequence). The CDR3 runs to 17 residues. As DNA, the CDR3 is TGTGCCAGCAGTTCCGAGACAGGGGGGGCCCGGGGCACTGAAGCTTTCTTT. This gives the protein CASSSETGGARGTEAFF.

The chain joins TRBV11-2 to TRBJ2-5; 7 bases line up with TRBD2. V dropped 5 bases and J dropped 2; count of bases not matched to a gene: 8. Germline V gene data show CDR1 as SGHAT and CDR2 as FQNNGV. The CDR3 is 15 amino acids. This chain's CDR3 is CASSLQGGMQETQYF. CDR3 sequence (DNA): TGTGCCAGCAGCCTCCAGGGAGGGATGCAAGAGACCCAGTACTTC.

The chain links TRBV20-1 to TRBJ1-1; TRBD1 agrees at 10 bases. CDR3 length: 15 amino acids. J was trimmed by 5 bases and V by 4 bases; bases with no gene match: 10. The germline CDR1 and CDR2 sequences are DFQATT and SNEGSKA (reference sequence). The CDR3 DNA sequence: TGCAGTGCTAACACGCGACAGGGGGCAGGAACTGAAGCTTTCTTT. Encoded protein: CSANTRQGAGTEAFF.

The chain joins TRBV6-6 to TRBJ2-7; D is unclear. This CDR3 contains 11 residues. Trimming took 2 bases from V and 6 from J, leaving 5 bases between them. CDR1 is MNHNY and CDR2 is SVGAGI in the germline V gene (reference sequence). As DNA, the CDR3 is TGTGCCAGCAGTTACGAAGGCGAGCAGTACTTC. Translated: CASSYEGEQYF.